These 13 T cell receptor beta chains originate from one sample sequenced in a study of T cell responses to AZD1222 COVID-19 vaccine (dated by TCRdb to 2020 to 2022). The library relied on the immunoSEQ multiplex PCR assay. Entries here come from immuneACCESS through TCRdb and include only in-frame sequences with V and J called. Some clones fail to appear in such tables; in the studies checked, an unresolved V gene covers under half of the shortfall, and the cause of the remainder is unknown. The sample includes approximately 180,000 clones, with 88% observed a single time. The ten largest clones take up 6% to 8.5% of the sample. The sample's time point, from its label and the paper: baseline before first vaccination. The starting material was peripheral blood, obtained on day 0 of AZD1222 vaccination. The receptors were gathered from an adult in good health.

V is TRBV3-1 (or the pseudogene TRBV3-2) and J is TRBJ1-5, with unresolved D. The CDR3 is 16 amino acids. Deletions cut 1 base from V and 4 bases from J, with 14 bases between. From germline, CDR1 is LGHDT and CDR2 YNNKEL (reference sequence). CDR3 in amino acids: CASSQGSLTINQPQHF. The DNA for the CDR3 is TGTGCCAGCAGCCAAGGGTCCTTAACTATTAATCAGCCCCAGCATTTT.

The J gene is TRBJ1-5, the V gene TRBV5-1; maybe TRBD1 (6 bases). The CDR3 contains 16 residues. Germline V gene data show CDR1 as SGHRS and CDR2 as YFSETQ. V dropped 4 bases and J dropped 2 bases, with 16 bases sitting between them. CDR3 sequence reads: CASSPGTTGGNQPQHF. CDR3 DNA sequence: TGCGCCAGCAGCCCCGGGACAACCGGGGGCAATCAGCCCCAGCATTTT.

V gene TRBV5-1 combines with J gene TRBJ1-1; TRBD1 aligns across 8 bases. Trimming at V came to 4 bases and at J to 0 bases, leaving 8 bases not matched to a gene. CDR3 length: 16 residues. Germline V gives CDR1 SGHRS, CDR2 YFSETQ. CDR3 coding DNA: TGCGCCAGCAGCAAGGGACAGGACTTCATGAACACTGAAGCTTTCTTT. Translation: CASSKGQDFMNTEAFF.

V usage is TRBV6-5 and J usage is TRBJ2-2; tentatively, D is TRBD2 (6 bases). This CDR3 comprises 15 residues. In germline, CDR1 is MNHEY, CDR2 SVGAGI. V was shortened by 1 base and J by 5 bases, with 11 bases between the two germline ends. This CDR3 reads CASSYFPGRTGELFF. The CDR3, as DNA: TGTGCCAGCAGTTACTTTCCAGGGAGGACCGGGGAGCTGTTTTTT.

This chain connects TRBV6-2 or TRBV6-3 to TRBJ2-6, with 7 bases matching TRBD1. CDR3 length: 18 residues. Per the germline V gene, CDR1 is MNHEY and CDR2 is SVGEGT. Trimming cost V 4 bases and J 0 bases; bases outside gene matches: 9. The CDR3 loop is CASSLRQGVVSGANVLTF. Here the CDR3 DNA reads TGTGCCAGCAGTTTGAGACAGGGAGTAGTCTCTGGGGCCAACGTCCTGACTTTC.

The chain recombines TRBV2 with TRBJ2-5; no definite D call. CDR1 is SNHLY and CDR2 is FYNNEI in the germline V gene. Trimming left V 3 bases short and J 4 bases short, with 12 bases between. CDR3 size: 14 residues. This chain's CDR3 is CASSELGRRETQYF. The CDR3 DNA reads TGTGCCAGCAGTGAGTTAGGTCGGCGAGAGACCCAGTACTTC. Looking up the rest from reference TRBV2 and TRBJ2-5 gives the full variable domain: EPEVTQTPSHQVTQMGQEVILRCVPISNHLYFYWYRQILGQKVEFLVSFYNNEISEKSEIFDDQFSVERPDGSNFTLKIRSTKLEDSAMYFCASSELGRRETQYFGPGTRLLVL.

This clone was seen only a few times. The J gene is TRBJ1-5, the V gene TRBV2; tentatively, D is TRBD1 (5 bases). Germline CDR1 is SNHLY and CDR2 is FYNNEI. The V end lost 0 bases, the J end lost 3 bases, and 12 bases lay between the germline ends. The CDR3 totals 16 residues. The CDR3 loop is CASSEALGVVNQPQHF. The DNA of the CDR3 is TGTGCCAGCAGTGAAGCGCTAGGGGTAGTCAATCAGCCCCAGCATTTT.

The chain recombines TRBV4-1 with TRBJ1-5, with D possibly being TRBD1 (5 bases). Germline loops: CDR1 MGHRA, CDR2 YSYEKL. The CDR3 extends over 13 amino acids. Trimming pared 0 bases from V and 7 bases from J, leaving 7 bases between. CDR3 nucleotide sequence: TGCGCCAGCAGCCAAGAGGGGCAACAGCCCCAGCATTTT. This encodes CASSQEGQQPQHF.

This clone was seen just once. The chain's CDR3 is CASSYAPRGQGAFF. The CDR3 bases are TGTGCCAGCAGTTATGCCCCCAGGGGGCAGGGAGCTTTCTTT. The chain couples TRBV6-6 to TRBJ1-1; 8 positions match TRBD1. Losses at the gene ends were 3 bases for V and 10 bases for J; bases not matched to a gene: 10. Germline CDR1 MNHNY, CDR2 SVGAGI (reference sequence). The CDR3 sequence is 14 residues long.

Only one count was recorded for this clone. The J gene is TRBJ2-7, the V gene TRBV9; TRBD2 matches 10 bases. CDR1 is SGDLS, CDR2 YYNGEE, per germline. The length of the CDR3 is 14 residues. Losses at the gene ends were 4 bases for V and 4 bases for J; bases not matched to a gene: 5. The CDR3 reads CASSPSGGAYEQYF. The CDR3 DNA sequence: TGTGCCAGCAGCCCCAGCGGGGGGGCTTACGAGCAGTACTTC.

The CDR3 is CASGSNAGVYGYTF. DNA of the CDR3: TGTGCCAGCGGATCAAACGCAGGGGTTTATGGCTACACCTTC. The chain has TRBV27 and TRBJ1-2; weak D call: TRBD1 (6 bases). CDR1 is MNHEY, CDR2 SMNVEV, per germline (reference sequence). With 8 bases removed from V and 5 bases from J, the gap between germline ends came to 18 bases. This CDR3 region has 14 residues.

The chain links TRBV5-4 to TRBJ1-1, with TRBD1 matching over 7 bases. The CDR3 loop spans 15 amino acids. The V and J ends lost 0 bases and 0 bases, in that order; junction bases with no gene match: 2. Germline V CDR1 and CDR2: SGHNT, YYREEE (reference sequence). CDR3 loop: CASSLVQGVNTEAFF. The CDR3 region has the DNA TGTGCCAGCAGCTTGGTCCAGGGGGTGAACACTGAAGCTTTCTTT.

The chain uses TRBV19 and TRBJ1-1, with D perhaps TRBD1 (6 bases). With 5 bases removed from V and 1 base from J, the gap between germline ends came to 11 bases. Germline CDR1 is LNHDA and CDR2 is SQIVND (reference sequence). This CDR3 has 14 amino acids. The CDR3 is CASSPTGKNTEAFF. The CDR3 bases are TGTGCCAGTAGTCCAACAGGGAAGAACACTGAAGCTTTCTTT.